The count of the clone carrying this T cell receptor (beta chain) is one. Its antigen is unknown. Clones were sequenced by immunoSEQ multiplex PCR, and TCRdb holds only the in-frame ones, with some missing. The profile shows over 65,000 clones, approximately 80% of them singletons. This sample was taken from a study of OX40 agonist ivuxolimab in advanced cancers. Study-wide points: Which antigen the expanded peripheral T cells recognized is unknown. More expanded clones were found, on average, in CD8+ than in CD4+ T cells.

V lost 5 bases and J lost 1, with 10 bases in between. The CDR3 spans 14 residues. In germline, CDR1 is SGHAT, CDR2 FQNNGV. The chain links TRBV11-2 to TRBJ2-3, with a weak D call TRBD2 (5 bases). Sample: CD4+ or CD8+ T cells sorted from blood, taken in a trial of the OX40 agonist ivuxolimab. This TCR derives from an adult with an advanced solid tumor such as melanoma, head and neck, liver or kidney cancer. The CDR3 region has the DNA TGTGCCAGCAGCCGAGGGTGGGGCACAGATACGCAGTATTTT. Encoded protein: CASSRGWGTDTQYF.